Described below is a single TCR beta chain sequence and its context. Its antigen is unknown. This sample was taken from a study of T cell responses to AZD1222 COVID-19 vaccine. Whole-study context: Both about-4-week and about-12-week second-dose recipients were combined. Study-wide findings and caveats: Every sample of the repertoires postdated the peak T cell response.

Data came from immunoSEQ multiplex PCR; TCRdb stores just in-frame clones and leaves some out. The data contain some 130,000 clones, 90% of them seen just once; the ten biggest clones take up 6% to 7.5%. V shed 8 bases and J shed 4 bases, with 8 bases lying between them. Germline lookup yields CDR1 SGHNT and CDR2 YENEEA. The CDR3 runs to 11 residues. The chain carries TRBV11-3 and TRBJ1-1; D is perhaps TRBD1 (5 bases). Sequenced material: peripheral blood, taken on day 0 of AZD1222 vaccination. This clonotype was obtained from an adult in good health. CDR3 region: CASSGGTEAFF. CDR3 nucleotides: TGTGCCAGCTCGGGGGGCACTGAAGCTTTCTTT. The variable domain in full, with the rest retrieved from reference TRBV11-3 and TRBJ1-1, is EAGVVQSPRYKIIEKKQPVAFWCNPISGHNTLYWYLQNLGQGPELLIRYENEEAVDDSQLPKDRFSAERLKGVDSTLKIQPAELGDSAVYLCASSGGTEAFFGQGTRLTVV.